This TCR beta chain came from a study of T cells in Graves' hyperthyroidism and ophthalmopathy. For the study at large: Peripheral blood draws took place at initial diagnosis, ahead of any treatment.

As regards this clonotype: Antigen unknown.

Fresh peripheral blood, 8 to 10 ml, was the source of the PBMCs. Findings and caveats of the study: Ophthalmopathy onset followed model prediction by a median about 6.5 months. In the blood, most expanded thyroid clonotypes above 0.001 appeared as well.

RNA transcripts gave rise to amplified TCR beta CDR3 regions. During a first-round RT-PCR of the TCR CDR3, the HTBI primer set was used. MiXCR was run by TCRdb on the multiplex PCR reads, yielding one entry per CDR3 protein. Here the sample spans 300,000 to 400,000 distinct CDR3 sequences, 15% to 20% being singletons. V lost 1 base, J lost 1 base, and 10 bases lay in between. CDR3 length equals 15 residues. Germline V gene sequence: CDR1 MNHEY, CDR2 SMNVEV (reference sequence). The chain combines TRBV27 with TRBJ1-1; a possible D gene is TRBD1 (5 bases). This TCR was sampled from a woman aged 45-65 years with Graves' hyperthyroidism. Material for sequencing was blood. CDR3 in DNA: TGTGCCAGCAGTTTATTAATGGGGGGGAACACTGAAGCTTTCTTT. It is translated as CASSLLMGGNTEAFF.